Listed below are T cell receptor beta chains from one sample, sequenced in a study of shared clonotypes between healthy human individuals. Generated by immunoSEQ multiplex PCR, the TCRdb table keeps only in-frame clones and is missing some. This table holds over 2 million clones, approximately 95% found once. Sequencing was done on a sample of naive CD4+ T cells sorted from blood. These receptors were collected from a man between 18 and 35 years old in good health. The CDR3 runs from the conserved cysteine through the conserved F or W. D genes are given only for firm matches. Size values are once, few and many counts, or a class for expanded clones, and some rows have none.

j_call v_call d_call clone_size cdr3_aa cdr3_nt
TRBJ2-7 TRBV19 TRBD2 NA CASSIVLPGLAGNEQYF TGTGCCAGTAGTATAGTTCTCCCGGGACTAGCGGGAAACGAGCAGTACTTC
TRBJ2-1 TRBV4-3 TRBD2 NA CASSPVYRSSGDQFF TGCGCCAGCAGCCCGGTATATAGGTCTAGCGGGGATCAGTTCTTC
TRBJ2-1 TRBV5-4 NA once CASSTSLQGDNEQFF TGTGCCAGCAGCACCTCTCTCCAGGGCGACAATGAGCAGTTCTTC
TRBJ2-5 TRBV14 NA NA CASSQLSWGESQYF TGTGCCAGCAGCCAACTGAGCTGGGGTGAGTCCCAGTACTTC
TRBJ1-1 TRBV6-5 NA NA CASSYVRTGTEAFF TGTGCCAGCAGTTACGTTCGGACGGGCACTGAAGCTTTCTTT
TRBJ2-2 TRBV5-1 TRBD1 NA CASSLDPPGGRNTGELFF TGCGCCAGCAGCTTGGACCCCCCAGGGGGCCGGAACACCGGGGAGCTGTTTTTT
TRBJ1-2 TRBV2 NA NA CASSEAMDSSYGYTF TGTGCCAGCAGTGAAGCGATGGACAGCTCTTATGGCTACACCTTC
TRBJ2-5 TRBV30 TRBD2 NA CAWGASGSVVKETQYF TGTGCCTGGGGGGCTAGCGGGAGTGTAGTGAAAGAGACCCAGTACTTC
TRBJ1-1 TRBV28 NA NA CASSSSLPSRAFF TGTGCCAGCAGTTCATCCCTACCATCTCGGGCTTTCTTT
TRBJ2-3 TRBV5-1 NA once CASSIGGDTQYF TGCGCCAGCAGTATTGGGGGAGATACGCAGTATTTT
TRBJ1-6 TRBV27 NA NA CASSLSWGGSPLHF TGTGCCAGCAGTTTATCCTGGGGTGGGTCACCCCTCCACTTT
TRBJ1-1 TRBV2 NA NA CASNELVGRAEAFF TGTGCCAGCAACGAACTGGTGGGGAGGGCTGAAGCTTTCTTT
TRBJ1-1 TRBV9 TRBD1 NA CASSVEDRGNTEAFF TGTGCCAGCAGCGTAGAGGACAGGGGGAACACTGAAGCTTTCTTT
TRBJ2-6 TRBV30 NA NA CAWGAGTASGANVLTF TGTGCCTGGGGGGCGGGGACTGCCTCTGGGGCCAACGTCCTGACTTTC
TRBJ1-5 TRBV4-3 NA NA CASSREHRVGNQPQHF TGCGCCAGCAGCCGGGAGCACAGGGTTGGCAATCAGCCCCAGCATTTT
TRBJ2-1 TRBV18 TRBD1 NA CASSPPGQGEGNEQFF TGTGCCAGCTCACCACCGGGACAGGGGGAGGGCAATGAGCAGTTCTTC
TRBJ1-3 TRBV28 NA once CASSFQGPNSGNTIYF TGTGCCAGCAGTTTCCAGGGACCGAACTCTGGAAACACCATATATTTT
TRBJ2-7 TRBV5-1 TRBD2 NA CASSQTSGPYEQYF TGCGCCAGCAGCCAGACTAGCGGGCCTTACGAGCAGTACTTC
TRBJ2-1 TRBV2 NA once CASRLINNEQFF TGTGCCAGCAGACTAATCAACAATGAGCAGTTCTTC
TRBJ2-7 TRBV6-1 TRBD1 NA CASGRDRGYEQYF TGTGCCAGCGGCCGGGACAGGGGTTACGAGCAGTACTTC
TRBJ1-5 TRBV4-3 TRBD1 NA CASSQDLGQGGQPQHF TGCGCCAGCAGCCAAGATTTGGGACAGGGCGGTCAGCCCCAGCATTTT
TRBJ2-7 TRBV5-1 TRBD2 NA CASSTGTSGPTYEQYF TGCGCCAGCAGCACCGGGACTAGCGGGCCTACCTACGAGCAGTACTTC
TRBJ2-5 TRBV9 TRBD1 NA CASSVGQGRETQYF TGTGCCAGCAGCGTGGGACAGGGAAGAGAGACCCAGTACTTC
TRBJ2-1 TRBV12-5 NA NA CASGAGMPPYNEQFF TGTGCTAGTGGTGCCGGGATGCCACCTTACAATGAGCAGTTCTTC
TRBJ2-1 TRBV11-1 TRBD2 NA CASTPLAGGVRNFNEQFF TGTGCCAGCACTCCGCTAGCGGGGGGCGTTAGAAACTTTAATGAGCAGTTCTTC
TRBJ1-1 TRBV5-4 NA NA CASSLGILNTEAFF TGTGCCAGCAGCTTGGGCATATTGAACACTGAAGCTTTCTTT
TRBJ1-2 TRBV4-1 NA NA CASSPPGEGANYGYTF TGCGCCAGCAGCCCTCCGGGGGAGGGAGCTAACTATGGCTACACCTTC
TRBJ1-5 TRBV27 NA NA CASSPGRVQPQHF TGTGCCAGCAGTCCAGGTAGGGTGCAGCCCCAGCATTTT
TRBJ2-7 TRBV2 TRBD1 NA CASSDRTGSYEQYF TGTGCCAGCAGTGATAGGACAGGGTCCTACGAGCAGTACTTC